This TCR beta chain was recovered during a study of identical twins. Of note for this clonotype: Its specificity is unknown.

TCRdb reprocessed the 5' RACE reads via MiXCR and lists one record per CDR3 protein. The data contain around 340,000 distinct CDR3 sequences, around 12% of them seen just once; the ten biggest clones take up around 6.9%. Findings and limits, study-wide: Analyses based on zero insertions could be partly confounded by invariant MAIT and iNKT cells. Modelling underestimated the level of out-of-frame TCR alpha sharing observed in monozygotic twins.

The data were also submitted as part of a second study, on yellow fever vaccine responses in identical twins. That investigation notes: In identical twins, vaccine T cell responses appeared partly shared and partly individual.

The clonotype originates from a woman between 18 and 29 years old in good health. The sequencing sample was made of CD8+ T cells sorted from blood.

The CDR3, as DNA: TGTGCCAGCAGTGAGGTTGCTAGCGGAATTTACAATGAGCAGTTCTTC. Translating it yields CASSEVASGIYNEQFF. This chain uses TRBV2 with TRBJ2-1; TRBD2 agrees at 7 bases. After removal of 3 bases from V and 4 bases from J, the junction contained 9 bases not matched to a gene. The germline V gene encodes CDR1 SNHLY and CDR2 FYNNEI. This CDR3 spans 16 amino acids.